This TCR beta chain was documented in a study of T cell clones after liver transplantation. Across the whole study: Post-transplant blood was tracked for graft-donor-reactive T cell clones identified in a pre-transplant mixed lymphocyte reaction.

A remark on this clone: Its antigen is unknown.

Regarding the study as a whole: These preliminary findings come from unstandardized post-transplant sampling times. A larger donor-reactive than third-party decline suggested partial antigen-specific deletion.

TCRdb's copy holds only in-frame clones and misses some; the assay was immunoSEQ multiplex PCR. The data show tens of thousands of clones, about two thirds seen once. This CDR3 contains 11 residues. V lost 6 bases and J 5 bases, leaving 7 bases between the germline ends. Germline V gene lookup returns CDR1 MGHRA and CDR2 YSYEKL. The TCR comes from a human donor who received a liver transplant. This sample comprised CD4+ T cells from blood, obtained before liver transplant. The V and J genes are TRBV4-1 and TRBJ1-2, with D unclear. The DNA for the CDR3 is TGCGCCAGCAGGTACGAGTATGGCTACACCTTC. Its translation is CASRYEYGYTF.